One sample yielded the 27 T cell receptor beta chains listed below, sequenced in a study of blood T cell repertoires in COVID-19. Some clones are missing from TCRdb's copy, which holds only in-frame ones; the method was immunoSEQ multiplex PCR. This sample has around 160,000 clones; roughly 80% occur once, and the top ten carry about 15%. Specimen: peripheral blood. These TCRs come from an elderly woman with acute or convalescent COVID-19.

The chain joins TRBV6-5 to TRBJ1-3, with no clear D. Trimming pared 5 bases from V and 6 bases from J, leaving 17 bases between. From germline, CDR1 is MNHEY and CDR2 SVGAGI. CDR3 length equals 15 residues. The CDR3 bases are TGTGCCAGCAGTCCTAGGGCGGTGAGGGCAAACACCATATATTTT. It encodes CASSPRAVRANTIYF.

V is TRBV28 and J is TRBJ1-1; possibly TRBD1 for D (6 bases). The CDR3 extends over 15 amino acids. The germline gives CDR1 MDHEN, CDR2 SYDVKM. V was shortened by 2 bases and J by 4 bases, with 14 bases between the two germline ends. In DNA, the CDR3 is TGTGCCAGCAGTTTAGGTGGGGGCGGAGGCACTGAAGCTTTCTTT. Translating it yields CASSLGGGGGTEAFF.

The V and J genes are TRBV3-1 (or the pseudogene TRBV3-2) and TRBJ1-1, with D unclear. CDR1 LGHDT and CDR2 YNNKEL come from the germline V gene (reference sequence). Trimming stripped 1 base from V and 1 base from J, with 13 bases between. The CDR3 covers 16 residues. CDR3 in amino acids: CASSQGGPFRNTEAFF. In nucleotides, the CDR3 is TGTGCCAGCAGCCAAGGTGGCCCCTTCAGGAACACTGAAGCTTTCTTT.

The rearrangement joins TRBV18 to TRBJ1-5; 7 positions agree with TRBD1. Unmatched junction bases numbered 11, after V lost 3 bases and J lost 3 bases. The CDR3 extends over 17 amino acids. Germline V gives CDR1 KGHSH, CDR2 LQKENI. The CDR3, as DNA: TGTGCCAGCTCACCCTCCCTCGGAGGGGGCGACAATCAGCCCCAGCATTTT. It codes for CASSPSLGGGDNQPQHF.

CDR3 in DNA: TGTGCCAGCAGCCCCGACGGGACAGGCGTCTACGAGCAGTACTTC. Protein sequence: CASSPDGTGVYEQYF. The rearrangement joins TRBV6-5 to TRBJ2-7; 8 bases are shared with TRBD1. This CDR3 has 15 amino acids. The V and J ends lost 6 bases and 3 bases, in that order; junction bases with no gene match: 10. Germline V gene sequence: CDR1 MNHEY, CDR2 SVGAGI.

The chain recombines TRBV28 with TRBJ2-7; possibly TRBD1 for D (5 bases). Germline CDR1 and CDR2: MDHEN and SYDVKM. This CDR3 has 13 amino acids. Trimming took off 8 bases at V and 2 bases at J, with 13 bases between the two ends. The DNA of the CDR3 is TGTGCCAGCCGAACGACAGCCACCTACGAGCAGTACTTC. It specifies CASRTTATYEQYF.

V is TRBV11-2 and J is TRBJ2-7, with TRBD1 matching over 9 bases. This CDR3 has 19 amino acids. Germline V gives CDR1 SGHAT, CDR2 FQNNGV. The V gene end was trimmed by 1 base and the J gene end by 4 bases; junction bases not matched to a gene: 17. The CDR3 sequence: CASSLGLKLTGQGRYEQYF. The DNA for the CDR3 is TGTGCCAGCAGCTTAGGTTTAAAATTGACGGGACAGGGTAGGTACGAGCAGTACTTC.

The chain recombines TRBV28 with TRBJ2-3; 7 bases fit TRBD2. The germline CDR1 and CDR2 sequences are MDHEN and SYDVKM. Trimming took 7 bases from V and 1 from J; bases not matched to a gene: 8. The length of the CDR3 is 15 residues. The CDR3 region is CASIPPAGRTDTQYF. The CDR3, as DNA: TGTGCCAGCATCCCTCCAGCGGGACGCACAGATACGCAGTATTTT.

This clone was observed a few times. The rearrangement links TRBV27 to TRBJ2-7; 9 bases agree with TRBD1. The J segment lost 6 bases and the V segment lost 6 bases, leaving 6 bases of the junction unmatched. Germline values: CDR1 MNHEY, CDR2 SMNVEV (reference sequence). CDR3 size: 13 residues. CDR3 in amino acids: CASRGQGFIEQYF. For the CDR3, the DNA is TGTGCCAGCAGGGGACAGGGATTCATCGAGCAGTACTTC.

The chain recombines TRBV9 with TRBJ2-7; 8 bases map to TRBD1. This CDR3 spans 18 amino acids. The junction had 12 bases not matched to a gene; V was cut back by 0 bases and J by 1 base. Germline V CDR1 and CDR2: SGDLS, YYNGEE. The CDR3 DNA sequence: TGTGCCAGCAGCGTAGCTTCGACGGCAGGGGGCATATCCTACGAGCAGTACTTC. Its translation: CASSVASTAGGISYEQYF.

The chain links TRBV19 to TRBJ2-1; maybe TRBD1 (6 bases). CDR1 is LNHDA and CDR2 is SQIVND in the germline V gene (reference sequence). The CDR3 is 13 residues long. Trimming stripped 5 bases from V and 9 bases from J, with 14 bases between. This chain's CDR3 is CASSPNRAGEQFF. For the CDR3, the DNA is TGTGCCAGTAGTCCGAACAGGGCTGGTGAGCAGTTCTTC.

The chain couples TRBV29-1 to TRBJ2-6; 7 bases agree with TRBD1. Germline V gene lookup returns CDR1 SQVTM and CDR2 ANQGSEA. The CDR3 is 15 residues long. Germline trimming cut 5 bases from V and 2 bases from J; bases unmatched to any gene: 6. The CDR3, as DNA: TGCAGCGTTCTGGGACAGAACACTGGGGCCAACGTCCTGACTTTC. It translates to CSVLGQNTGANVLTF.

The rearrangement links TRBV7-6 to TRBJ2-3; 10 bases are a match to TRBD2. This CDR3 has 16 amino acids. Germline V gives CDR1 SGHVS, CDR2 FNYEAQ. The V segment lost 4 bases and the J segment 3 bases; nucleotides outside the gene matches: 7. CDR3 nucleotides: TGTGCCAGCAGCTCGCATACTAGCGGGATAACAGATACGCAGTATTTT. Its translation: CASSSHTSGITDTQYF.

This clone has at least ten counts. The V and J genes are TRBV7-2 and TRBJ2-7, with 10 bases identical to TRBD2. Per the germline V gene, CDR1 is SGHTA and CDR2 is FQGNSA. Trimming removed 0 bases from V and 4 bases from J; junction bases left unmatched: 3. There are 15 residues in the CDR3. The CDR3 region is CASSLASGRNYEQYF. Written as DNA, the CDR3 is TGTGCCAGCAGCTTAGCTAGCGGGAGGAATTACGAGCAGTACTTC. Supplemented by reference TRBV7-2 and TRBJ2-7, the full variable domain reads GAGVSQSPSNKVTEKGKDVELRCDPISGHTALYWYRQSLGQGLEFLIYFQGNSAPDKSGLPSDRFSAERTGGSVSTLTIQRTQQEDSAVYLCASSLASGRNYEQYFGPGTRLTVT.

The chain uses TRBV7-2 and TRBJ2-2; 9 bases line up with TRBD2. Trimming cost V 0 bases and J 7 bases; bases outside gene matches: 6. Germline V gene lookup returns CDR1 SGHTA and CDR2 FQGNSA. The CDR3 spans 16 residues. As DNA, the CDR3 is TGTGCCAGCAGCTTAGCTTGGACTAGCGTGAACGGGGAGCTGTTTTTT. It yields the protein CASSLAWTSVNGELFF.

The V gene is TRBV4-1, the J gene TRBJ1-1, with TRBD1 matching 8 bases. With 6 bases clipped from V and 4 bases from J, the junction kept 7 bases outside the gene matches. The CDR3 runs to 14 residues. Germline assignment: CDR1 MGHRA and CDR2 YSYEKL. This chain's CDR3 is CASSMTGAFTEAFF. CDR3 DNA: TGCGCCAGCAGTATGACAGGGGCTTTCACTGAAGCTTTCTTT.

The chain carries TRBV30 and TRBJ1-6; 11 bases line up with TRBD1. Looked up from germline, CDR1 is GTSNPN and CDR2 is SVGIG (reference sequence). This CDR3 is built from 15 residues. V dropped 4 bases and J dropped 7; count of bases not matched to a gene: 6. For the CDR3, the DNA is TGTGCCTGGAACCGAGGGACAGGGGGAAATTCACCCCTCCACTTT. It codes for CAWNRGTGGNSPLHF.

The rearrangement links TRBV11-2 to TRBJ1-1; 9 nucleotides align to TRBD1. Trimming cost V 4 bases and J 0 bases; bases outside gene matches: 6. CDR1 and CDR2 (germline): SGHAT, FQNNGV. This CDR3 comprises 16 residues. Here the CDR3 DNA reads TGTGCCAGCAGCTCCACCCACAGGGGGCTGAACACTGAAGCTTTCTTT. Translation: CASSSTHRGLNTEAFF.

The chain uses TRBV3-1 (or the pseudogene TRBV3-2) and TRBJ1-6, with D possibly TRBD1 on 5 matching bases. The ends were cut back, 4 bases at V and 6 bases at J, with 10 bases in the middle. CDR1 and CDR2 (germline): LGHDT, YNNKEL (reference sequence). This CDR3 region has 14 residues. DNA for the CDR3: TGTGCCAGCAGCCCACAGGTGTTTAATTCACCCCTCCACTTT. Protein sequence: CASSPQVFNSPLHF.

This clone was counted between two and nine times. This chain uses TRBV10-3 with TRBJ1-1; D is uncertain. CDR1 and CDR2 (germline): ENHRY, SYGVKD. The CDR3 runs 13 residues. V lost 6 bases, J lost 0 bases, and 8 bases lay in between. DNA of the CDR3: TGTGCCATCAGAAAATCCATGAACACTGAAGCTTTCTTT. Translating it yields CAIRKSMNTEAFF.

The V gene is TRBV7-9, the J gene TRBJ1-1; D perhaps matches TRBD1 (5 bases). The V and J ends lost 7 bases and 3 bases respectively, with 18 bases between them. The CDR3 totals 15 residues. The germline CDR1 and CDR2 sequences are SEHNR and FQNEAQ (reference sequence). The CDR3 DNA follows: TGTGCCAGCATGCCCTGGGGGGGGAAGGACACTGAAGCTTTCTTT. Translation gives CASMPWGGKDTEAFF.

The chain carries TRBV5-1 and TRBJ2-7; TRBD1 aligns across 12 bases. CDR3 size: 15 residues. Germline trimming cut 2 bases from V and 4 bases from J; bases unmatched to any gene: 4. Per germline, CDR1 SGHRS and CDR2 YFSETQ. CDR3 nucleotides: TGCGCCAGCAGCTTTGGGACAGGGGGCGCATACGAGCAGTACTTC. Its translation is CASSFGTGGAYEQYF.

The V call is TRBV7-9, the J call TRBJ1-6; 8 bases agree with TRBD1. This CDR3 spans 16 amino acids. Trimming took 5 bases from V and 3 from J; bases not matched to a gene: 6. Germline CDR1 SEHNR, CDR2 FQNEAQ (reference sequence). In nucleotides, the CDR3 is TGTGCCAGCAGCGCCTCAGGGGGCGGCTATAATTCACCCCTCCACTTT. Residues: CASSASGGGYNSPLHF.

The chain couples TRBV11-2 to TRBJ1-5; 10 nucleotides align to TRBD1. Germline lookup yields CDR1 SGHAT and CDR2 FQNNGV. This CDR3 is built from 14 residues. Trimming at V came to 3 bases and at J to 7 bases, leaving 3 bases not matched to a gene. CDR3 nucleotides: TGTGCCAGCAGCTTGGGGACAGGGGCACAGCCCCAGCATTTT. As protein: CASSLGTGAQPQHF.

The rearrangement joins TRBV28 to TRBJ2-1; TRBD2 aligns across 7 bases. The germline CDR1 and CDR2 sequences are MDHEN and SYDVKM. The CDR3 spans 15 residues. V trimming: 2 bases; J trimming: 3 bases; junction bases outside the gene matches: 4. CDR3 amino acids: CASSLGSGIYNEQFF. CDR3 nucleotide sequence: TGTGCCAGCAGTTTAGGGAGCGGGATCTACAATGAGCAGTTCTTC.

The chain links TRBV5-1 to TRBJ2-2, with TRBD1 matching over 9 bases. The V segment lost 2 bases and the J segment 6 bases; nucleotides outside the gene matches: 2. The CDR3 sequence is 14 residues long. Germline CDR1 is SGHRS and CDR2 is YFSETQ. Here the CDR3 reads CASSLQGASGELFF. The DNA of the CDR3 is TGCGCCAGCAGCTTACAGGGGGCATCCGGGGAGCTGTTTTTT.

The chain links TRBV10-2 to TRBJ2-7; TRBD2 matches at 8 bases. The germline V gene has CDR1 WSHSY and CDR2 SAAADI. Trimming at V came to 4 bases and at J to 4 bases, leaving 3 bases not matched to a gene. The CDR3 is made up of 13 amino acids. Here the CDR3 DNA reads TGCGCCAGCAGTGTAGAGCGGGAGTACGAGCAGTACTTC. The encoded protein is CASSVEREYEQYF.